This passage covers 20 T cell receptor beta chains from one sample sequenced in a study of CD8 T cells in Susac syndrome. The RNA input was roughly 0.45 to 1 ug, and it was reverse transcribed with random hexamers. TCRdb fed the immunoSEQ multiplex PCR reads into MiXCR, producing one record per CDR3 protein. The table has 150,000 to 200,000 distinct CDR3 sequences, roughly 95% seen once. The sequenced sample was CD4+ T cells from PBMCs. These receptors were taken from a human donor with Susac syndrome.

The rearrangement links TRBV7-2 to TRBJ2-7, with TRBD1 matching over 8 bases. Germline V gene sequence: CDR1 SGHTA, CDR2 FQGNSA. V shed 6 bases and J 1 base; nucleotides not matched to a gene: 5. CDR3 length equals 14 residues. As DNA, the CDR3 is TGTGCCAGCAGTCCGGACAGGGTGTCCTACGAGCAGTACTTC. Residues: CASSPDRVSYEQYF.

The J gene is TRBJ1-4, the V gene TRBV9; D call uncertain. There are 15 residues in the CDR3. Per germline, CDR1 SGDLS and CDR2 YYNGEE. Trimming took 1 base from V and 6 from J, leaving 13 bases between them. The CDR3 DNA sequence: TGTGCCAGCAGCGTATCCCCGGAGGTAGATGAAAAACTGTTTTTT. Encoded protein: CASSVSPEVDEKLFF.

The J gene is TRBJ2-7, the V gene TRBV9, with 7 bases aligning to TRBD2. V was pared by 0 bases and J by 1 base, with 13 bases of the junction left unmatched. Germline V gene sequence: CDR1 SGDLS, CDR2 YYNGEE. The CDR3 is 18 residues long. The CDR3 spells CASSVGYSGLTQSYEQYF. CDR3 coding DNA: TGTGCCAGCAGCGTAGGGTATAGCGGGCTAACCCAATCCTACGAGCAGTACTTC.

The chain has TRBV20-1 and TRBJ1-4; D is uncertain. CDR3 length: 14 amino acids. Germline V gene lookup returns CDR1 DFQATT and CDR2 SNEGSKA (reference sequence). V gave up 4 bases and J gave up 4 bases, with 13 bases separating them. The CDR3: CSATPTSLNEKLFF. In DNA form, the CDR3 reads TGCAGTGCTACCCCGACATCACTTAATGAAAAACTGTTTTTT.

This sequence joins TRBV29-1 and TRBJ1-6; maybe TRBD1 (6 bases). V lost 4 bases and J 7 bases, leaving 14 bases between the germline ends. Germline V gene data show CDR1 as SQVTM and CDR2 as ANQGSEA. The CDR3 has 14 residues. The CDR3 DNA reads as TGCAGCGTTGCCGTCGGGGGCGACAATTCACCCCTCCACTTT. This translates into CSVAVGGDNSPLHF.

V and J are TRBV11-2 and TRBJ2-7, with a tentative D call TRBD1 (6 bases). CDR1 is SGHAT, CDR2 FQNNGV, per germline. V shed 2 bases and J shed 5 bases, with 13 bases lying between them. This CDR3 comprises 14 residues. The CDR3, as DNA: TGTGCCAGCAGCTTAAGGGGGTCTGTCCACGAGCAGTACTTC. This translates into CASSLRGSVHEQYF.

This sequence joins TRBV10-2 and TRBJ2-6; D gene unclear. This CDR3 spans 15 amino acids. V lost 6 bases and J lost 1, with 10 bases in between. Germline V gene data show CDR1 as WSHSY and CDR2 as SAAADI. The CDR3 DNA reads as TGCGCCAGCAGGGTTAGTGGTTCTGGGGCCAACGTCCTGACTTTC. Amino acids: CASRVSGSGANVLTF.

V gene TRBV7-2 combines with J gene TRBJ1-1; D uncertain. Germline V gene sequence: CDR1 SGHTA, CDR2 FQGNSA. Trimming took 3 bases from V and 5 from J, leaving 16 bases between them. This CDR3 contains 15 residues. Written as DNA, the CDR3 is TGTGCCAGCAGCTTTCCCCGAGGACCTAGAACTGAAGCTTTCTTT. Its protein product is CASSFPRGPRTEAFF.

This chain uses TRBV4-1 with TRBJ2-3; TRBD1 matches at 8 bases. Unmatched junction bases numbered 8, after V lost 8 bases and J lost 1 base. This CDR3 has 15 amino acids. Germline V gene sequence: CDR1 MGHRA, CDR2 YSYEKL. The CDR3 region is CASALTGVGTDTQYF. The CDR3, as DNA: TGCGCCAGCGCCCTGACAGGGGTCGGCACAGATACGCAGTATTTT.

A single count supports this clonotype. The chain employs TRBV2 and TRBJ1-4; 7 nucleotides match TRBD1. The CDR3 length is 15 residues. Germline CDR1 reads SNHLY; CDR2 reads FYNNEI. Losses at the gene ends were 4 bases for V and 3 bases for J; bases not matched to a gene: 5. The CDR3 region has the DNA TGTGCCAGCAGTGTCACAGGGACAGCTAATGAAAAACTGTTTTTT. Amino acids: CASSVTGTANEKLFF.

The genes are TRBV5-1 and TRBJ2-5; D not certain. Trimming removed 2 bases at V and 5 bases at J, with 10 bases between. This CDR3 is 13 amino acids long. The germline V gene has CDR1 SGHRS and CDR2 YFSETQ. CDR3 sequence (DNA): TGCGCCAGCAGCTTCAAGGCCAGGGAGACCCAGTACTTC. Translated: CASSFKARETQYF.

This clonotype appeared a single time. The chain carries TRBV30 and TRBJ1-5; D is unclear. Germline values: CDR1 GTSNPN, CDR2 SVGIG (reference sequence). Trimming cost V 5 bases and J 4 bases, with 15 bases left between them. This CDR3 comprises 14 residues. CDR3 in amino acids: CAWGDLGINQPQHF. As DNA, the CDR3 is TGTGCCTGGGGGGATTTGGGGATAAATCAGCCCCAGCATTTT.

J is TRBJ2-7 and V is TRBV6-5, with 7 positions matching TRBD1. V dropped 5 bases and J dropped 3; count of bases not matched to a gene: 10. The CDR3 is 15 residues long. Germline CDR1 and CDR2: MNHEY and SVGAGI. CDR3 in amino acids: CASSTTGNSGYEQYF. DNA for the CDR3: TGTGCCAGCAGTACGACAGGGAATTCTGGCTACGAGCAGTACTTC.

The V and J genes are TRBV20-1 and TRBJ2-3; D might be TRBD2 (5 bases). Germline V gives CDR1 DFQATT, CDR2 SNEGSKA (reference sequence). The CDR3 is 14 residues long. Trimming took 4 bases from V and 7 from J, leaving 18 bases between them. CDR3 DNA sequence: TGCAGTGCTAAGGACCCAAGCGGCCTAAATACGCAGTATTTT. It encodes CSAKDPSGLNTQYF.

This chain links TRBV20-1 with TRBJ1-1; D is ambiguous. The CDR3 extends over 14 amino acids. V was pared by 3 bases and J by 0 bases, with 11 bases between. CDR1 and CDR2 (germline): DFQATT, SNEGSKA (reference sequence). The CDR3 protein is CSASYGDMNTEAFF. In nucleotides, the CDR3 is TGCAGTGCTAGTTATGGGGATATGAACACTGAAGCTTTCTTT.

The chain carries TRBV30 and TRBJ2-1; maybe TRBD2 (6 bases). This CDR3 region has 14 residues. CDR1 and CDR2 from the germline V gene are GTSNPN and SVGIG (reference sequence). Trimming took 4 bases from V and 9 from J, leaving 19 bases between them. The CDR3 region is CAWKAGPLRGEQFF. DNA of the CDR3: TGTGCCTGGAAGGCGGGACCCCTTCGGGGTGAGCAGTTCTTC.

The chain combines TRBV4-3 with TRBJ2-5, with D hard to call. Germline V CDR1 and CDR2: LGHNA, YSLEER. Deletions cut 0 bases from V and 3 bases from J, with 11 bases between. This CDR3 spans 15 amino acids. CDR3 bases: TGCGCCAGCAGCCAAGATATCGGGTACGAAGAGACCCAGTACTTC. It codes for CASSQDIGYEETQYF.

This rearrangement joins TRBV7-2 to TRBJ1-2, with 8 bases lining up with TRBD1. The CDR3 totals 15 residues. From germline, CDR1 is SGHTA and CDR2 FQGNSA. The ends lost 5 bases at V and 7 bases at J; junction bases unmatched: 12. The CDR3 DNA reads TGTGCCAGCAGCCCAGCAACAGGGGGAGTCGTTGGCTACACCTTC. Protein product: CASSPATGGVVGYTF.

The rearrangement links TRBV5-1 to TRBJ2-7; the D gene is possibly TRBD2 (5 bases). The CDR3 length is 16 residues. Per the germline V gene, CDR1 is SGHRS and CDR2 is YFSETQ. Trimming pared 1 base from V and 2 bases from J, leaving 16 bases between. This chain's CDR3 is CASSLLSQRSTYEQYF. DNA for the CDR3: TGCGCCAGCAGCTTGTTATCACAGCGGTCGACCTACGAGCAGTACTTC.

The chain carries TRBV13 and TRBJ2-5; D may match TRBD1 or TRBD2 (6 bases each). Germline lookup yields CDR1 PRHDT and CDR2 FYEKMQ (reference sequence). The CDR3 runs to 18 residues. The ends were cut back, 5 bases at V and 4 bases at J, with 26 bases in the middle. CDR3: CASSMPTSILGGRETQYF. Written as DNA, the CDR3 is TGTGCCAGCAGCATGCCGACGTCGATCTTGGGGGGCAGAGAGACCCAGTACTTC.